The 20 T cell receptor beta chains given below trace back to one sample, sequenced in a study of blood T cells in healthy people across ages. Primers used in a second PCR of roughly 7 to 12 cycles were a sample-barcoded 5' primer and a J-beta primer mix. In TCRdb, the 5' RACE reads were re-called with MiXCR into one record per CDR3 protein. The repertoire includes 1.5 million to 2 million distinct CDR3 sequences, under 30% of them detected once, and 7.7% sits in the top ten. Sequencing input: blood. These receptors all come from a woman in her thirties in good health.

This clonotype was detected only a few times. V and J are TRBV28 and TRBJ2-7, with TRBD1 matching 8 bases. The germline CDR1 and CDR2 sequences are MDHEN and SYDVKM. The CDR3 consists of 15 residues. V dropped 5 bases and J dropped 5; count of bases not matched to a gene: 11. The CDR3 nucleotides are TGTGCCAGCAGTAGCCCCCTCGGGACAGGTAACGAGCAGTACTTC. Its translation: CASSSPLGTGNEQYF.

The gene calls are TRBV5-1 and TRBJ1-5; D unclear. The V gene lost 4 bases and the J gene lost 6 bases, with 14 bases spanning the gap. Germline assignment: CDR1 SGHRS and CDR2 YFSETQ. The CDR3 sequence is 14 residues long. In DNA, the CDR3 is TGCGCCAGCAGCCCCACAGTTGACGGTCAGCCCCAGCATTTT. Translated: CASSPTVDGQPQHF.

Of note for this clonotype: One end of the junction varies from germline; a read error may be responsible. This chain connects TRBV27 to TRBJ2-7; tentatively, D is TRBD2 (5 bases). This CDR3 is 14 amino acids long. Germline lookup yields CDR1 MNHEY and CDR2 SMNVEV (reference sequence). Written as DNA, the CDR3 is TGTGCCAGCAGGTTATCGGGATATTCTTACGAGCAGTACTTC. As protein: CASRLSGYSYEQYF.

This clonotype was recorded at least ten times. The rearrangement uses TRBV9 and TRBJ2-1; 7 nucleotides line up with TRBD1. Trimming cost V 0 bases and J 5 bases; bases outside gene matches: 2. Germline V gene sequence: CDR1 SGDLS, CDR2 YYNGEE. The CDR3 length is 14 residues. The CDR3 nucleotides are TGTGCCAGCAGCGTAGGGGGGACAGACAATGAGCAGTTCTTC. It is translated as CASSVGGTDNEQFF.

About this clonotype: This may arise from a read error, as a much more abundant clone is one base away. V gene TRBV2 combines with J gene TRBJ2-6; TRBD1 aligns across 10 bases. CDR3 length: 14 residues. Per the germline V gene, CDR1 is SNHLY and CDR2 is FYNNEI. This CDR3 is CATRQGAGANVRTF. The CDR3, as DNA: TGTGCCACCAGACAGGGGGCTGGGGCCAACGTCCGGACTTTC. Variable domain in full (rest from reference TRBV2 and TRBJ2-6): EPEVTQTPSHQVTQMGQEVILRCVPISNHLYFYWYRQILGQKVEFLVSFYNNEISEKSEIFDDQFSVERPDGSNFTLKIRSTKLEDSAMYFCATRQGAGANVRTFGAGSRLTVL.

This clonotype was found a few times. The genes are TRBV5-1 and TRBJ2-5, with 7 bases aligning to TRBD2. Germline V gene lookup returns CDR1 SGHRS and CDR2 YFSETQ. CDR3 size: 12 residues. The V and J ends lost 5 bases and 7 bases, in that order; junction bases with no gene match: 5. The CDR3 reads CASRHERGTQYF. The DNA of the CDR3 is TGCGCCAGCAGACACGAGCGGGGGACCCAGTACTTC.

The V gene is TRBV12-3 or TRBV12-4, the J gene TRBJ1-5, with 11 bases aligning to TRBD1. Losses at the gene ends were 7 bases for V and 2 bases for J; bases not matched to a gene: 7. The CDR3 covers 16 residues. CDR3 loop: CASNIRGQGGNQPQHF. CDR3 sequence (DNA): TGTGCCAGCAACATTCGGGGACAGGGGGGCAATCAGCCCCAGCATTTT.

The chain combines TRBV5-1 with TRBJ2-1, with 8 bases that match TRBD1. Germline-derived CDR1 and CDR2 are SGHRS and YFSETQ. V trimming: 5 bases; J trimming: 13 bases; junction bases outside the gene matches: 11. This CDR3 spans 13 amino acids. The CDR3: CASRAGGGETQFF. The CDR3 coding sequence is TGCGCCAGCAGAGCAGGGGGCGGTGAGACCCAGTTCTTC. The full variable domain, in which reference TRBV5-1 and TRBJ2-1 provide the parts outside the CDR3, is KAGVTQTPRYLIKTRGQQVTLSCSPISGHRSVSWYQQTPGQGLQFLFEYFSETQRNKGNFPGRFSGRQFSNSRSEMNVSTLELGDSALYLCASRAGGGETQFFGPGTRLTVL.

This clonotype was observed a single time. The chain joins TRBV6-6 to TRBJ2-3; D is perhaps TRBD2 (5 bases). The CDR3 contains 15 residues. CDR1 and CDR2 (germline): MNHNY, SVGAGI (reference sequence). V was clipped by 2 bases and J by 14 bases, with 23 bases between them. This CDR3 reads CASSYRSPSEGLPYF. For the CDR3, the DNA is TGTGCCAGCAGTTACCGCTCCCCTTCTGAGGGATTGCCGTATTTT.

The chain employs TRBV20-1 and TRBJ2-7; 7 bases match TRBD1. The CDR3 loop spans 12 amino acids. Germline V gene sequence: CDR1 DFQATT, CDR2 SNEGSKA (reference sequence). Trimming at V came to 5 bases and at J to 6 bases, leaving 7 bases not matched to a gene. In DNA, the CDR3 is TGCAGTGCTCGCCGGTCAGGGGGCGAGCAGTACTTC. Its protein is CSARRSGGEQYF.

The V and J genes are TRBV7-6 and TRBJ2-1; 13 nucleotides align to TRBD2. V trimming: 6 bases; J trimming: 10 bases; junction bases outside the gene matches: 9. The germline CDR1 and CDR2 sequences are SGHVS and FNYEAQ. The length of the CDR3 is 15 residues. The CDR3 DNA reads as TGTGCCAGCAGTCTACTAGCGGGAGGGCCATTAGAGCAGTTCTTC. It yields the protein CASSLLAGGPLEQFF.

This clonotype was recorded many times. The V call is TRBV20-1, the J call TRBJ2-7; D could derive from TRBD1 or TRBD2 (5 bases each). CDR3 size: 14 residues. The germline gives CDR1 DFQATT, CDR2 SNEGSKA (reference sequence). The V and J ends lost 4 bases and 3 bases respectively, with 16 bases between them. CDR3 loop: CSAIEMQGVYEQYF. As DNA, the CDR3 is TGCAGTGCTATAGAGATGCAGGGAGTCTACGAGCAGTACTTC.

The J gene is TRBJ2-6, the V gene TRBV20-1; 8 nucleotides match TRBD1. This CDR3 is 16 amino acids long. Trimming at V came to 6 bases and at J to 3 bases, leaving 10 bases not matched to a gene. Germline loops: CDR1 DFQATT, CDR2 SNEGSKA (reference sequence). CDR3 sequence (DNA): TGCAGTGCCTTAGGACAGGGAGACCGTGGGGCCAACGTCCTGACTTTC. Residues: CSALGQGDRGANVLTF.

Note on this clonotype: An end of the junction does not agree with germline; a read error may underlie this. The V gene is TRBV5-6, the J gene TRBJ2-7; D is tentatively TRBD1 or TRBD2 (5 bases each). CDR3 length: 15 residues. Germline V lookup: CDR1 SGHDT, CDR2 YYEEEE. For the CDR3, the DNA is TGTACCAGCAGTCTGTGGGGGACGTCCAACTACGAGCAGTACTTC. It encodes CTSSLWGTSNYEQYF.

This clonotype has just a few counts. The V and J genes are TRBV7-9 and TRBJ2-7, with 7 positions matching TRBD1. Trimming removed 2 bases from V and 0 bases from J; junction bases left unmatched: 4. Germline loops: CDR1 SEHNR, CDR2 FQNEAQ (reference sequence). This CDR3 is 15 amino acids long. The CDR3 DNA is TGTGCCAGCAGCTTAAGGGGGCCCCTCTCCTACGAGCAGTACTTC. Translated, it gives CASSLRGPLSYEQYF.

This clonotype was counted many times. This chain connects TRBV29-1 to TRBJ2-7; 9 positions match TRBD1. This CDR3 comprises 14 residues. Germline V gene sequence: CDR1 SQVTM, CDR2 ANQGSEA. Trimming cost V 8 bases and J 5 bases; bases outside gene matches: 13. DNA for the CDR3: TGCAGCACGAGGGGACAGGGAAATAGTAACGAGCAGTACTTC. This encodes CSTRGQGNSNEQYF.

The sample holds many counts of this clonotype. The chain recombines TRBV29-1 with TRBJ2-3, with D uncertain. CDR1 SQVTM and CDR2 ANQGSEA come from the germline V gene. This CDR3 contains 13 residues. V was pared by 4 bases and J by 6 bases, with 14 bases between. CDR3 sequence reads: CSVVGIARDTQYF. The CDR3 DNA is TGCAGCGTTGTGGGAATAGCTCGGGATACGCAGTATTTT.

The chain couples TRBV7-7 to TRBJ2-5; 8 bases map to TRBD1. V trimming: 2 bases; J trimming: 4 bases; junction bases outside the gene matches: 12. CDR1 is SSHAT and CDR2 is FNYEAQ in the germline V gene (reference sequence). The CDR3 is made up of 17 amino acids. CDR3 in DNA: TGTGCCAGCAGCTTAAACCTGGACAGGGTTAGGGGAGAGACCCAGTACTTC. It encodes CASSLNLDRVRGETQYF.

This clonotype was found a few times. The V and J genes are TRBV7-9 and TRBJ2-1; D is ambiguous. The germline V gene encodes CDR1 SEHNR and CDR2 FQNEAQ (reference sequence). V lost 3 bases and J lost 10, with 16 bases in between. CDR3 length: 14 residues. CDR3: CASSFLGVSGEQFF. The CDR3, as DNA: TGTGCCAGCAGCTTCCTTGGCGTCTCCGGGGAGCAGTTCTTC.

J is TRBJ2-7 and V is TRBV5-1, with D perhaps TRBD2 (6 bases). CDR1 SGHRS and CDR2 YFSETQ come from the germline V gene. Trimming shortened V by 5 bases and J by 1 base, and 13 bases separated the two germline ends. This CDR3 contains 14 residues. The CDR3 DNA follows: TGCGCCAGCAGTTCGGTGGAGGGTTCCTACGAGCAGTACTTC. This gives the protein CASSSVEGSYEQYF.